This T cell receptor (beta chain) was recorded in a study of blood T cell repertoires in COVID-19. About the research overall: PBMCs, B-cell-depleted T cells, or T cells provided the cDNA or gDNA that made up the material.

The CDR3 consists of 16 residues. The germline CDR1 and CDR2 sequences are SGHAT and FQNNGV. V lost 1 base and J lost 0, with 10 bases in between. Authors' analysis steps: Amplification from reference gene primers served as the basis for estimated nucleated cell counts. The protocol was immunoSEQ multiplex PCR, while the TCRdb copy is restricted to in-frame clones and leaves out a portion. V and J calls and clone size are given by that table; D and trimming were obtained from the DNA. This table has about 400,000 clones, 86% appearing once. This receptor was identified in a woman in her twenties or thirties with active or convalescent COVID-19. The sequencing sample was made of peripheral blood. This sequence joins TRBV11-2 and TRBJ2-1; a weak D match, TRBD2 (6 bases). The CDR3 DNA sequence: TGTGCCAGCAGCTTAGTTTTAGCGGTCTCCTACAATGAGCAGTTCTTC. Translated: CASSLVLAVSYNEQFF.